This TCR beta chain came from a study of PD-1 blockade in classical Hodgkin lymphoma. Each patient's relapse followed autologous stem cell transplantation, and brentuximab vedotin exposure varied. The V end lost 7 bases, the J end lost 0 bases, and 10 bases lay between the germline ends. From germline, CDR1 is SNHLY and CDR2 FYNNEI. The CDR3 is 15 residues long. Only in-frame clones appear in the TCRdb table, and some are missing; sequencing was by immunoSEQ multiplex PCR. The table has about 94,000 clones, 75% to 90% seen once. The genes are TRBV2 and TRBJ1-6; D gene uncertain. This TCR came from a human donor with classical Hodgkin lymphoma. The material sequenced was peripheral blood mononuclear cells (PBMCs), taken before the second cycle of nivolumab. The CDR3 region has the DNA TGTGCCAGCAACCGACGGAGCTCCTATAATTCACCCCTCCACTTT. It specifies CASNRRSSYNSPLHF.